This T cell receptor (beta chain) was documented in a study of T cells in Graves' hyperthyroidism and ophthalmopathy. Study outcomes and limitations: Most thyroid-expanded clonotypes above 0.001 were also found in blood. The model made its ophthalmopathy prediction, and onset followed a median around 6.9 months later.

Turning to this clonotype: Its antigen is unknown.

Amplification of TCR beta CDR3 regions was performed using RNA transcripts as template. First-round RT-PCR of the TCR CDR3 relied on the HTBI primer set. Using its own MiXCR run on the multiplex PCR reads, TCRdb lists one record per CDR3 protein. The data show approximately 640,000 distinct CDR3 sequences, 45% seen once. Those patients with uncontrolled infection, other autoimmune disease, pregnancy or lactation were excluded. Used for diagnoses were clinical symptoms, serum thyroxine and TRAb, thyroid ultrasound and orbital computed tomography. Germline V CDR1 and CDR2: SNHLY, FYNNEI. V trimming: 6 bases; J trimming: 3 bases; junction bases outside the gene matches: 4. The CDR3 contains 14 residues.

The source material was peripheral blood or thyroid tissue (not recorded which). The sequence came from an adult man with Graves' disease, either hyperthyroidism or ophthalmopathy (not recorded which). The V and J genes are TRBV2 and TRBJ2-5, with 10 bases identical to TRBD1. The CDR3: CASRVTGGEETQYF. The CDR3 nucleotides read TGTGCCAGCAGGGTGACAGGGGGCGAAGAGACCCAGTACTTC.